This T cell receptor (beta chain) comes out of a study of shared clonotypes between healthy human individuals. The V gene lost 2 bases and the J gene lost 5 bases, with 4 bases spanning the gap. Germline V gene lookup returns CDR1 KGHSH and CDR2 LQKENI. The CDR3 has 12 amino acids. All donors qualified as healthy HIV-negative adults and had experienced no recent acute infections or vaccinations. Concerning this clone itself: No antigen is known for it.

Study-level points and caveats: Depth of sequencing was expected to influence donor clonotype sharing.

Assay execution took place at the deep level. Using immunoSEQ multiplex PCR, the repertoire was profiled, and TCRdb retains in-frame clones only, with some absent. Here the sample spans some 680,000 clones, approximately 73% being singletons. The chain couples TRBV18 to TRBJ2-1; D unresolved. The TCR comes from a woman younger than 45 in good health. The specimen sequenced was memory CD4+ T cells sorted from blood. Stated subset: CD45RA-negative fraction. CDR3 sequence: CASSPGDNEQFF. The CDR3, as DNA: TGTGCCAGCTCACCAGGGGACAATGAGCAGTTCTTC.